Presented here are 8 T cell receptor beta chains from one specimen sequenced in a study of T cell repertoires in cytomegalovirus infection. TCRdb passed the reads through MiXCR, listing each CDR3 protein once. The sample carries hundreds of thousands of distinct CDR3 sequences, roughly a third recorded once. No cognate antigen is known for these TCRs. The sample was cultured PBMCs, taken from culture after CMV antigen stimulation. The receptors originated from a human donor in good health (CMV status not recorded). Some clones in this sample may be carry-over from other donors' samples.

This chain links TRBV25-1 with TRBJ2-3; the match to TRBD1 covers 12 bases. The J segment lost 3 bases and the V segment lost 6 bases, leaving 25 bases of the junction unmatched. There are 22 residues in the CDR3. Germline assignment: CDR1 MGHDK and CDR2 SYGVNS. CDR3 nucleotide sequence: TGTGCCAGCAGGGGGATGATCCGGGACAGGGGGCGCGGCGGGAGGTGGACAGATACGCAGTATTTT. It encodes CASRGMIRDRGRGGRWTDTQYF.

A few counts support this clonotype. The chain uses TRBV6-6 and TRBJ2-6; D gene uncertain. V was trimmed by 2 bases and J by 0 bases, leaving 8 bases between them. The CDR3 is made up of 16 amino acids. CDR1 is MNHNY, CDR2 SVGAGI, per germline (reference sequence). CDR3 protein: CASSYPRLSGANVLTF. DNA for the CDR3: TGTGCCAGCAGTTACCCCCGGCTCTCTGGGGCCAACGTCCTGACTTTC.

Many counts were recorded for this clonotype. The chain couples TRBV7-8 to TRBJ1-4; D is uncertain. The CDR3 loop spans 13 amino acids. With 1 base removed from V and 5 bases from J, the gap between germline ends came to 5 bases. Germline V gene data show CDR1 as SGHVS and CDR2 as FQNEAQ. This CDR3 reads CASSLGANEKLFF. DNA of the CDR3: TGTGCCAGCAGCTTAGGGGCGAATGAAAAACTGTTTTTT.

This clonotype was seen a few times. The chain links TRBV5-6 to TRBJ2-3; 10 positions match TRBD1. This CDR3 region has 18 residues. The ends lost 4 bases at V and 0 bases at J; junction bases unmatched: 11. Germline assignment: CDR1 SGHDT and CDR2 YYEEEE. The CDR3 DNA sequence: TGTGCCAGCAGCCCGAGGACAGGGGGGCTAGCTAGCACAGATACGCAGTATTTT. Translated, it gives CASSPRTGGLASTDTQYF.

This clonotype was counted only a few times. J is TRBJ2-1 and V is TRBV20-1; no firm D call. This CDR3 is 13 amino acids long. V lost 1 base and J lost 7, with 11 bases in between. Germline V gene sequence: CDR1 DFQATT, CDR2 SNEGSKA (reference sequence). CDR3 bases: TGCAGTGCTAGAGGACCGGAGAAGAATGAGCAGTTCTTC. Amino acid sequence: CSARGPEKNEQFF.

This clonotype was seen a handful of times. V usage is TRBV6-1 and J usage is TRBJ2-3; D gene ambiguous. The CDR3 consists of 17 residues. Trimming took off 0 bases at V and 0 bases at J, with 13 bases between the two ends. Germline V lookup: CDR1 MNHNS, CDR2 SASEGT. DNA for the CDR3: TGTGCCAGCAGTGAAGCGCTGGGCTCGGCTAGCACAGATACGCAGTATTTT. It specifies CASSEALGSASTDTQYF.

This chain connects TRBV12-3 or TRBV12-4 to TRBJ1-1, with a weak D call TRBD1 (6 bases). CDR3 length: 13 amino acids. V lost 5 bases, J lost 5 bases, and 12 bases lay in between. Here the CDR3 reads CASSPSGVTEAFF. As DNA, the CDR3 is TGTGCCAGCAGTCCATCAGGGGTTACTGAAGCTTTCTTT.

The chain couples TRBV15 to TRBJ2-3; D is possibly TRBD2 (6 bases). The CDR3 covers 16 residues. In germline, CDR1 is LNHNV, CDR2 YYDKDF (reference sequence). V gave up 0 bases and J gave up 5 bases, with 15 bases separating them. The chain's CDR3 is CATSRDLADVVDTQYF. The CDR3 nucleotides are TGTGCCACCAGCAGAGATTTAGCGGACGTGGTAGATACGCAGTATTTT.